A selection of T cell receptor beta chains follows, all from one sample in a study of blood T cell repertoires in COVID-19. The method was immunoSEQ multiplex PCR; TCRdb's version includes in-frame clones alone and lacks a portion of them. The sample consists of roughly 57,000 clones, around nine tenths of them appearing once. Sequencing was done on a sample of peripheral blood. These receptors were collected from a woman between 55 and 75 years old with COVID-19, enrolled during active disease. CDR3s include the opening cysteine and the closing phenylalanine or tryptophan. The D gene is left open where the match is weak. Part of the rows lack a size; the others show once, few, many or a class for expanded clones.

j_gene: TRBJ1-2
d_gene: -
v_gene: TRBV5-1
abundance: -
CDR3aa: CASSSQGLSYGYTF
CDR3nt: TGCGCCAGCAGCTCACAGGGATTATCGTATGGCTACACCTTC

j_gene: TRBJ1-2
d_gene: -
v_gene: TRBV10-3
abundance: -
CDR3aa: CAISESRLSTVYGYTF
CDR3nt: TGTGCCATCAGTGAGTCGAGGCTTTCGACAGTCTATGGCTACACCTTC

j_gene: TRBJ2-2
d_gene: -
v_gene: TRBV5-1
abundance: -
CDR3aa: CASSLAILGNTGELFF
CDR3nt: TGCGCCAGCAGCTTGGCCATACTAGGGAACACCGGGGAGCTGTTTTTT

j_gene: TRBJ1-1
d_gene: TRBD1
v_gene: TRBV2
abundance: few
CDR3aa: CASSGTGGLMNTEAFF
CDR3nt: TGTGCCAGCAGTGGGACAGGGGGACTTATGAACACTGAAGCTTTCTTT

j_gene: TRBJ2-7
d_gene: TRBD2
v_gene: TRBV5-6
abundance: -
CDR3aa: CASRSLAELPGPLGSEQYF
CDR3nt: TGTGCCAGCAGGTCACTAGCGGAACTCCCCGGGCCTTTGGGTTCCGAGCAGTACTTC

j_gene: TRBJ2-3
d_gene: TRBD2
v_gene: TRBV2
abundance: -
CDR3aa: CASSEGTSEYTDTQYF
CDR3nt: TGTGCCAGCAGTGAAGGGACTAGCGAGTACACAGATACGCAGTATTTT

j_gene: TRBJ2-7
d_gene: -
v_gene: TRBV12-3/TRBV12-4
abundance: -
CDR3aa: CASRTDSYEQYF
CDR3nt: TGTGCCAGTCGGACAGACTCCTACGAGCAGTACTTC

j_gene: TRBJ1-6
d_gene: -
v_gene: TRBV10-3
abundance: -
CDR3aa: CATHLNNNSPLHF
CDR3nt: TGTGCCACCCACTTAAATAATAATTCACCCCTCCACTTT

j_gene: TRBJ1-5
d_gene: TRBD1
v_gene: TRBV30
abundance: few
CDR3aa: CAWREAGGSQPQHF
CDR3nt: TGTGCCTGGAGGGAGGCAGGGGGATCTCAGCCCCAGCATTTT

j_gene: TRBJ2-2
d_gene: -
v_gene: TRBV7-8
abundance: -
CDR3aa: CASSLARTHLTGELFF
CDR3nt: TGTGCCAGCAGCTTAGCACGGACACATCTCACCGGGGAGCTGTTTTTT

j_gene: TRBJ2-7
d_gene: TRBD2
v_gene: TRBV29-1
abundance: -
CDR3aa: CSVEDWTSGRVEQYF
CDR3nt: TGCAGCGTTGAAGATTGGACTAGCGGGAGGGTCGAGCAGTACTTC

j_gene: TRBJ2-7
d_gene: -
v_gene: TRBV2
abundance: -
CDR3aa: CASSDFIFRGRNSSDEQYF
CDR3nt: TGTGCCAGCAGTGACTTTATTTTCCGGGGAAGGAATAGTTCCGACGAGCAGTACTTC

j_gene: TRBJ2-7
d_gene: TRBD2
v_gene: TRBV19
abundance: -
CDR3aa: CASSPLAGGTYEQYF
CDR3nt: TGTGCCAGTAGCCCCCTAGCGGGAGGTACCTACGAGCAGTACTTC

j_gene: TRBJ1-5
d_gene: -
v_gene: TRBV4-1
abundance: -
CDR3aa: CASSQEDRNNQPQHF
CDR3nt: TGCGCCAGCAGCCAAGAAGACAGAAACAATCAGCCCCAGCATTTT

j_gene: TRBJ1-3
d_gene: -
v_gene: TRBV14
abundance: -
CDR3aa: CASSQPGNTIYF
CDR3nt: TGTGCCAGCAGCCAACCGGGAAACACCATATATTTT

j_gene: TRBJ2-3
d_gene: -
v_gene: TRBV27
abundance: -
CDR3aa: CASSSPDSSDTQYF
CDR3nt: TGTGCCAGCAGTTCTCCGGACTCGTCAGATACGCAGTATTTT

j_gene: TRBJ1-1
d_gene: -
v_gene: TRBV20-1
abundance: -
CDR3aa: CSARAFDTEAFF
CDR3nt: TGCAGTGCTCGTGCCTTCGACACTGAAGCTTTCTTT

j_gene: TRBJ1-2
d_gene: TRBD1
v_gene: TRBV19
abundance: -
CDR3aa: CASSARDRGHYGYTF
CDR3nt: TGTGCCAGTAGTGCCCGGGACAGGGGGCACTATGGCTACACCTTC

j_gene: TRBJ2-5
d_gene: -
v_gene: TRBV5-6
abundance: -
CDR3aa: CASSPRTTGRETQYF
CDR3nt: TGTGCCAGCAGCCCGAGAACGACAGGCCGGGAGACCCAGTACTTC

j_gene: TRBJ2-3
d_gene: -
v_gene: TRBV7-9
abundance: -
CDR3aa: CASSALQGSDTQYF
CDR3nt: TGTGCCAGCAGCGCCCTACAGGGTTCAGATACGCAGTATTTT

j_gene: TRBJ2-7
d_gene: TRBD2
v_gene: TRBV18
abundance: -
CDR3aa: CASSPGLAGVGEQYF
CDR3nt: TGTGCCAGCTCCCCGGGACTAGCGGGAGTGGGCGAGCAGTACTTC

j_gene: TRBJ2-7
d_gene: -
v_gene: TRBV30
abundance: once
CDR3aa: CAWSVGGEGVRNEQYF
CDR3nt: TGTGCCTGGAGTGTAGGCGGGGAAGGGGTGAGGAACGAGCAGTACTTC

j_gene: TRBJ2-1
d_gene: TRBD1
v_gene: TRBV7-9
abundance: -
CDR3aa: CASSIRGQGENEQFF
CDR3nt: TGTGCCAGCAGCATACGTGGACAGGGGGAGAATGAGCAGTTCTTC

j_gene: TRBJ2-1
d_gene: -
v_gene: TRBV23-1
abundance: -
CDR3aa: CASTESRRGRSYNEQFF
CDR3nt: TGCGCCAGCACCGAATCGCGGAGGGGCCGTTCCTACAATGAGCAGTTCTTC

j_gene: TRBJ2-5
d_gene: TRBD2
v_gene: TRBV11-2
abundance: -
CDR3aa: CASSPRLAGVGTQYF
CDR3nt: TGTGCCAGCAGCCCACGACTAGCGGGAGTGGGGACCCAGTACTTC

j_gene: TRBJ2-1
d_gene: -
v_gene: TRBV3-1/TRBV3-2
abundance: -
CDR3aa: CASSQDDSPWSSYNEQFF
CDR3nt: TGTGCCAGCAGCCAAGATGATTCGCCTTGGAGCTCCTACAATGAGCAGTTCTTC

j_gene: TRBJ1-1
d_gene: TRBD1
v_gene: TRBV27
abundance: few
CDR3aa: CASPLTGERVPNTEAFF
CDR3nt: TGTGCCAGCCCACTAACAGGGGAGAGGGTTCCGAACACTGAAGCTTTCTTT

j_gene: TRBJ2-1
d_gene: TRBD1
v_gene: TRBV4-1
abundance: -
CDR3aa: CASSHPGQVNNEQFF
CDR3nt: TGCGCCAGCAGCCATCCGGGACAGGTAAACAATGAGCAGTTCTTC

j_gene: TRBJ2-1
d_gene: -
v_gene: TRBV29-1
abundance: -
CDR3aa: CSAARLADSYNEQFF
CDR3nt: TGCAGCGCTGCCAGGCTAGCAGACTCCTACAATGAGCAGTTCTTC